This T cell receptor (beta chain) was identified during a study of spatial heterogeneity in lung cancer (dated 2019 in TCRdb). With respect to the entire study: Beta-chain transcripts were consistently detected in greater numbers than alpha-chain transcripts, which likely reflected higher beta-chain transcript abundance. TCR transcript counts in tumor regions correlated strongly with a T cell transcriptional module score from matched bulk RNA-seq. In the raw uncorrected reads, each unique combination of TCR and UMI appeared more than ten times on average. In non-small cell lung cancer, the study made a quantitative comparison of TCR alpha and beta repertoires among multiple tumor regions, matched nontumor lung and blood. Nonsynonymous mutation counts, determined by whole-exome sequencing of tumor tissue, were related to features of the TCR repertoire. Both alpha and beta chains were TCR-sequenced in samples taken at surgery, namely 220 tumor regions, around 70 matched nontumor lung samples and 56 PBMC samples.

This clonotype was seen a handful of times. Its antigen target is currently unknown. Nothing much larger sits one base from this clone, and base qualities are not available. The library was built for alpha chains, so this beta chain is an off-target read and its size means little. On the study overall, not on this receptor specifically: The tumor nonsynonymous mutation count correlated with the number of expanded alpha and beta TCRs within the tumor. TCR-seq coverage of tumor T cells was estimated at only 7% to 8.5% for alpha chains and around 13% for beta chains. Counts of ubiquitous and regional expanded TCRs were found to correlate with counts of ubiquitous and regional nonsynonymous mutations, respectively. Additional single-cell paired TCR alpha and beta sequencing was considered necessary to confirm, at a functional level, the hypothesis that regional TCRs recognize regional mutations.

Receptors were amplified or captured by 5' RACE. Data came from a NextSeq 500. To allow correction of PCR and sequencing errors, the TCR library protocol tagged every TCR cDNA molecule with a unique molecular identifier. As for how the authors treated the data: TCR identification, UMI-based error correction and CDR3 extraction were performed with Decombinator tools. TCRs above a frequency of 2 per 1,000, corresponding to the top 1% of the tumor frequency distribution, were defined as expanded. Expanded tumor TCRs statistically deemed absent (corrected P<0.05) from at least one tumor region were classed as regional, and all other expanded tumor TCRs were classed as ubiquitous. Renyi diversity was calculated using the R vegan package after each repertoire was subsampled 100 times to 5,000 TCRs. CDR3 similarity networks were built from amino acid triplet string-kernel similarity, with CDR3s being connected when pairwise similarity was above 0.82. Through fastp at Q25 and MiXCR, TCRdb rebuilt clones from the public reads, retaining in-frame beta chains. Duplicate CDR3 protein sequences are folded into a single record with the most common DNA and genes. Clone size and V and J calls follow TCRdb, not the original study. The table for this sample lists about 300 distinct CDR3 sequences; less than 55% of them were counted only once. 34% of the sample lies in the top ten.

Per the germline V gene, SGHDN is the CDR1 and FVKESK is the CDR2. V is trimmed back by 1 base and J by 1 base, and the junction contains 2 bases that no gene match accounts for. The CDR3, from cysteine to phenylalanine, totals 16 residues. Of all the DNA, just the CDR3 is kept, 48 bases in frame from base 1. The time point label corresponds to: sample taken at primary tumor resection. Donors were 72 patients with early-stage, untreated non-small cell lung cancer from the lung TRACERx cohort. Whole RNA extracted from tumor and nontumor lung tissue, or from cryopreserved PBMC samples, was used for TCR sequencing without cell sorting. Patients were selected for TCR sequencing only if sufficient RNA was available from at least two tumor regions. Before selection, tumor and adjacent nontumor lung specimens were reviewed by a lung pathologist.

The material sequenced was lung tumor tissue, taken at surgery. This sequence was found in a male donor with early-stage non-small cell lung cancer. The chain is encoded by TRBV14 joined to TRBJ2-1, and 9 bases in between align with TRBD2. The CDR3: CASSQALAGSYNEQFF. The DNA sequence follows: TGTGCCAGCAGCCAAGCGCTAGCGGGGTCCTACAATGAGCAGTTCTTC.